These 21 T cell receptor beta chains share one sample of origin, sequenced in a study of early T cells in non-severe SARS-CoV-2 infection. TCRdb passed the 5' RACE reads through MiXCR, listing each CDR3 protein once. Of 70,000 or so distinct CDR3 sequences listed, around 13% were seen once; the top ten hold about 14%. Sequenced sample: whole blood. These receptors were taken from an adult who was a healthcare worker with PCR-confirmed SARS-CoV-2 infection or an uninfected control (not recorded which).

This clonotype was counted a few times. CDR3 in amino acids: CASSLETGEYGYTF. Here the CDR3 DNA reads TGTGCCAGCAGCTTGGAGACAGGAGAATATGGCTACACCTTC. The chain links TRBV7-2 to TRBJ1-2; D is perhaps TRBD1 (6 bases). CDR3 length: 14 residues. The V end lost 3 bases, the J end lost 5 bases, and 13 bases lay between the germline ends. Germline CDR1 is SGHTA and CDR2 is FQGNSA.

DNA for the CDR3: TGTGCCAGCAGCCATAAACACTTCTACGAGCAGTACTTC. Its translation is CASSHKHFYEQYF. J is TRBJ2-7 and V is TRBV3-1; no firm D call. V lost 3 bases to trimming and J lost 3 bases, with 9 bases between them. This CDR3 has 13 residues. Per germline, CDR1 LGHDT and CDR2 YNNKEL (reference sequence).

This clonotype turned up a few times. Here the CDR3 reads CASSEHKGWFTDTQYF. The DNA for the CDR3 is TGTGCCAGCAGTGAACACAAGGGTTGGTTCACAGATACGCAGTATTTT. The rearrangement joins TRBV25-1 to TRBJ2-3; no reliable D call. This CDR3 comprises 16 residues. The germline V gene has CDR1 MGHDK and CDR2 SYGVNS. Trimming removed 2 bases from V and 2 bases from J, with 14 bases in between.

In its sample, this clonotype was seen a few times. The chain recombines TRBV29-1 with TRBJ2-7, with D unclear. V dropped 7 bases and J dropped 0 bases, with 13 bases sitting between them. This CDR3 is 13 amino acids long. Germline CDR1 SQVTM, CDR2 ANQGSEA. The CDR3 DNA follows: TGCAGCGCCCGGAGCCCCAGCTCCTACGAGCAGTACTTC. Protein: CSARSPSSYEQYF.

A few counts support this clonotype. J is TRBJ1-5 and V is TRBV18; D gene unclear. Trimming cost V 4 bases and J 2 bases, with 9 bases left between them. Germline V gene sequence: CDR1 KGHSH, CDR2 LQKENI. CDR3 length equals 14 residues. The CDR3 spells CASSQVGGNQPQHF. CDR3 coding DNA: TGTGCCAGCTCACAGGTTGGGGGCAATCAGCCCCAGCATTTT.

About this clonotype: One base away lies a much larger clone, so this may be a sequencing read error. DNA for the CDR3: TGTACCAGCAGAGGGGAGCGGGTGGGGACTGAAGCTTTCTTT. Amino acid sequence: CTSRGERVGTEAFF. The chain recombines TRBV6-6 with TRBJ1-1, with D possibly matching TRBD1 (5 bases). Germline-derived CDR1 and CDR2 are MNHNY and SVGAGI (reference sequence). CDR3 length equals 14 residues.

This clonotype has just a few counts. The chain has TRBV24-1 and TRBJ2-4, with D possibly TRBD1 on 5 matching bases. The CDR3 covers 16 residues. Germline V gene data show CDR1 as KGHDR and CDR2 as SFDVKD. Trimming stripped 5 bases from V and 3 bases from J, with 16 bases between. The chain's CDR3 is CATSVPDRVHKNIQYF. CDR3 DNA: TGTGCCACCAGTGTCCCCGACAGAGTTCACAAAAACATTCAGTACTTC.

This clonotype has a handful of counts. The chain combines TRBV29-1 with TRBJ2-1, with 7 nucleotides matching TRBD1. Germline V lookup: CDR1 SQVTM, CDR2 ANQGSEA. Germline trimming cut 7 bases from V and 2 bases from J; bases unmatched to any gene: 2. The CDR3 sequence is 12 residues long. CDR3 protein: CSGQGAYNEQFF. The CDR3 nucleotides read TGCAGCGGACAGGGCGCCTACAATGAGCAGTTCTTC.

The chain carries TRBV3-1 and TRBJ1-1; possibly TRBD1 for D (5 bases). CDR1 is LGHDT, CDR2 YNNKEL, per germline (reference sequence). The CDR3 loop spans 16 amino acids. Trimming shortened V by 1 base and J by 1 base, and 13 bases separated the two germline ends. CDR3 nucleotides: TGTGCCAGCAGCCAAGCGACGGGCCAGGGGAACACTGAAGCTTTCTTT. Translation gives CASSQATGQGNTEAFF.

This clonotype was detected a few times. The rearrangement joins TRBV20-1 to TRBJ2-3; D remains unclear. V was pared by 6 bases and J by 0 bases, with 19 bases between. Germline CDR1 reads DFQATT; CDR2 reads SNEGSKA (reference sequence). This CDR3 region has 16 residues. The CDR3 DNA is TGCAGTGCCTACTCACCTACACGTACGAGCACAGATACGCAGTATTTT. Translated: CSAYSPTRTSTDTQYF.

The chain uses TRBV29-1 and TRBJ2-5; D may be TRBD1 or TRBD2 (5 bases each). This CDR3 is built from 14 residues. The V and J ends lost 7 bases and 4 bases respectively, with 19 bases between them. Germline V lookup: CDR1 SQVTM, CDR2 ANQGSEA. The CDR3 nucleotides are TGCAGCGCCGAGAGGGACGGTGGGCTAGAGACCCAGTACTTC. It translates to CSAERDGGLETQYF.

This clonotype is labeled as medium-sized. This chain connects TRBV5-1 to TRBJ2-7, with 7 bases lining up with TRBD1. Germline V lookup: CDR1 SGHRS, CDR2 YFSETQ. Losses at the gene ends were 4 bases for V and 0 bases for J; bases not matched to a gene: 7. This CDR3 is 15 amino acids long. CDR3 in DNA: TGCGCCAGCAGCCCGCGACAGGGTCCCTCCTACGAGCAGTACTTC. As protein: CASSPRQGPSYEQYF.

In this sample, this clonotype turned up many times. The CDR3, as DNA: TGTGCCAGCAGTGAAGTAGGGGGAAAAAACATTCAGTACTTC. As protein: CASSEVGGKNIQYF. V usage is TRBV6-1 and J usage is TRBJ2-4, with D possibly TRBD1 on 6 matching bases. The CDR3 contains 14 residues. The V gene's germline CDR1 is MNHNS and CDR2 SASEGT. The V gene lost 1 base and the J gene lost 4 bases, with 8 bases spanning the gap.

This clonotype was counted at least ten times. V usage is TRBV7-8 and J usage is TRBJ1-1; no reliable D call. Per germline, CDR1 SGHVS and CDR2 FQNEAQ. CDR3 length: 17 amino acids. Trimming removed 1 base at V and 1 base at J, with 16 bases between. The CDR3 region is CASSLGRRAGPNTEAFF. The CDR3 DNA sequence: TGTGCCAGCAGCTTAGGAAGACGGGCAGGCCCGAACACTGAAGCTTTCTTT.

This clonotype was detected a few times. The chain has TRBV20-1 and TRBJ2-1; 10 bases align to TRBD2. The CDR3 sequence is 16 residues long. With 5 bases clipped from V and 7 bases from J, the junction kept 14 bases outside the gene matches. The germline V gene has CDR1 DFQATT and CDR2 SNEGSKA (reference sequence). The CDR3 loop reads CSADGASGGPSNEQFF. CDR3 coding DNA: TGCAGTGCTGACGGCGCTAGCGGGGGCCCGTCAAATGAGCAGTTCTTC.

This clonotype was found many times. The rearrangement links TRBV11-2 to TRBJ2-5, with TRBD2 as a possible D gene (5 bases). Germline assignment: CDR1 SGHAT and CDR2 FQNNGV. V gave up 0 bases and J gave up 7 bases, with 6 bases separating them. CDR3 length: 12 residues. In DNA form, the CDR3 reads TGTGCCAGCAGCTTAGATGGAGGGACCCAGTACTTC. Translation gives CASSLDGGTQYF.

This clonotype appeared a few times. V usage is TRBV28 and J usage is TRBJ1-1; TRBD1 aligns across 7 bases. CDR1 and CDR2 (germline): MDHEN, SYDVKM. J gave up 2 bases and V 8 bases, and 14 bases lay outside the gene matches. This CDR3 region has 16 residues. CDR3: CASLRVQGKINTEAFF. CDR3 DNA: TGTGCCAGCCTTCGCGTACAGGGGAAGATAAACACTGAAGCTTTCTTT.

This clonotype appeared a few times. The chain is built from TRBV18 and TRBJ2-6; 13 bases are shared with TRBD2. CDR3 size: 21 residues. The V and J ends lost 3 bases and 0 bases, in that order; junction bases with no gene match: 11. Germline-derived CDR1 and CDR2 are KGHSH and LQKENI. This CDR3 is CASSPILGLAGALSGANVLTF. The CDR3, as DNA: TGTGCCAGCTCACCCATCCTCGGACTAGCGGGGGCCCTCTCTGGGGCCAACGTCCTGACTTTC.

The chain links TRBV3-1 to TRBJ1-1; a weak D match, TRBD1 (5 bases). The germline V gene has CDR1 LGHDT and CDR2 YNNKEL (reference sequence). The CDR3 totals 13 residues. Trimming cost V 1 base and J 4 bases, with 7 bases left between them. CDR3 sequence: CASSQGGTTEAFF. The CDR3 region has the DNA TGTGCCAGCAGCCAAGGCGGGACCACTGAAGCTTTCTTT.

This clonotype appeared a few times. Written as DNA, the CDR3 is TGCAGTGCTACCCTACGGACAGAGTCCAACTATGGCTACACCTTC. It is translated as CSATLRTESNYGYTF. This chain joins TRBV20-1 and TRBJ1-2; D might be TRBD1 (6 bases). Per germline, CDR1 DFQATT and CDR2 SNEGSKA (reference sequence). Between the trimmed V and J ends, which lost 4 bases and 2 bases, there was a span of 17 bases. The CDR3 is 15 residues long.

Points on this clonotype: Germline and junction disagree at one end, which may indicate a read error. The gene calls are TRBV5-1 and TRBJ2-5; tentatively, D is TRBD2 (6 bases). Germline V gives CDR1 SGHRS, CDR2 YFSETQ. The CDR3 runs to 14 residues. CDR3 amino acids: CASRLGTAKETQYF. The CDR3 nucleotides are TGCGCCAGCAGGTTGGGGACTGCTAAAGAGACCCAGTACTTC.